The next 20 T cell receptor beta chains were all read from a single sample in a study of CD8+CD57+ T cells in acquired aplastic anemia. Researchers used genomic DNA as the template to profile TCR beta VDJ and CDR3. TCRdb reprocessed the reads via MiXCR and lists one record per CDR3 protein. The sample includes roughly 190,000 distinct CDR3 sequences, about 53% of them seen just once. Sequencing was done on a sample of sorted CD4+, CD8+, or CD8+CD57+ T cells (not recorded which) from PBMCs. These TCRs come from a human donor in good health, serving as a control.

This clonotype was recorded only once. The V and J genes are TRBV15 and TRBJ2-4; 9 positions agree with TRBD2. The germline V gene encodes CDR1 LNHNV and CDR2 YYDKDF (reference sequence). The CDR3 covers 14 residues. V was pared by 8 bases and J by 8 bases, with 10 bases of the junction left unmatched. CDR3 coding DNA: TGTGCCACCTCGTCCGGGACTAGCACGGACATTCAGTACTTC. It codes for CATSSGTSTDIQYF.

The chain links TRBV24-1 to TRBJ1-2, with D unresolved. There are 12 residues in the CDR3. Germline assignment: CDR1 KGHDR and CDR2 SFDVKD. Trimming shortened V by 9 bases and J by 2 bases, and 9 bases separated the two germline ends. CDR3 coding DNA: TGTGCCACCCTTCCTGCAAACTATGGCTACACCTTC. This encodes CATLPANYGYTF.

A few counts support this clonotype. This chain links TRBV29-1 with TRBJ1-2; 11 bases match TRBD1. Germline values: CDR1 SQVTM, CDR2 ANQGSEA. Losses at the gene ends were 7 bases for V and 8 bases for J; bases not matched to a gene: 12. This CDR3 is built from 14 residues. This CDR3 reads CSGTGGTNLGGYTF. In DNA, the CDR3 is TGCAGCGGGACAGGGGGCACCAACTTAGGGGGCTACACCTTC.

There are many counts of this clonotype. The chain is built from TRBV7-9 and TRBJ2-1; 9 nucleotides line up with TRBD2. The CDR3 sequence is 14 residues long. V was pared by 4 bases and J by 8 bases, with 6 bases of the junction left unmatched. The germline CDR1 and CDR2 sequences are SEHNR and FQNEAQ (reference sequence). CDR3 sequence: CASSSRTSAHEQFF. The CDR3 bases are TGTGCCAGCAGCTCCCGGACTAGCGCTCATGAGCAGTTCTTC.

Comment on this clonotype: This may arise from a read error, as a much more abundant clone is one base away. The CDR3 ends on some other residue instead of the conserved phenylalanine or tryptophan, so this is likely a read error. The CDR3 DNA reads TGTGCCAGCAGCCAGGGACGCCTTATCGCTGAAGCTTTCCTT. It specifies CASSQGRLIAEAFL. The chain links TRBV12-3 or TRBV12-4 to TRBJ1-1, with D possibly matching TRBD1 (5 bases). CDR3 length: 14 amino acids. V was clipped by 6 bases and J by 6 bases, with 17 bases between them.

V usage is TRBV19 and J usage is TRBJ2-5; 9 bases map to TRBD1. In germline, CDR1 is LNHDA, CDR2 SQIVND (reference sequence). Trimming removed 6 bases from V and 2 bases from J; junction bases left unmatched: 4. This CDR3 spans 14 amino acids. The chain's CDR3 is CASSRTGAQETQYF. In DNA, the CDR3 is TGTGCCAGTAGCCGGACAGGGGCGCAAGAGACCCAGTACTTC.

V usage is TRBV2 and J usage is TRBJ1-1, with D possibly matching TRBD1 (5 bases). Germline CDR1 reads SNHLY; CDR2 reads FYNNEI. The CDR3 length is 14 residues. V lost 3 bases and J 1 base, leaving 9 bases between the germline ends. For the CDR3, the DNA is TGTGCCAGCAGTGAGGGGCAGGCGAACACTGAAGCTTTCTTT. Translated: CASSEGQANTEAFF.

The rearrangement uses TRBV9 and TRBJ2-5; either TRBD1 or TRBD2 may supply D (6 bases each). CDR3 length: 15 amino acids. Trimming removed 3 bases from V and 5 bases from J, with 17 bases in between. CDR1 SGDLS and CDR2 YYNGEE come from the germline V gene. The CDR3 region has the DNA TGTGCCAGCAGCGCTCCAAGTCGGGGGCGGGAGACCCAGTACTTC. This sequence encodes CASSAPSRGRETQYF.

In this sample, this clonotype turned up many times. The chain is built from TRBV11-1 and TRBJ1-1; D is uncertain. The CDR3 contains 14 residues. The ends were cut back, 1 base at V and 5 bases at J, with 11 bases in the middle. Per germline, CDR1 SGHAT and CDR2 FQDESV (reference sequence). The CDR3 loop is CASSLDSGGTEAFF. CDR3 sequence (DNA): TGTGCCAGCAGCTTAGATAGCGGAGGGACTGAAGCTTTCTTT.

The chain couples TRBV7-6 to TRBJ2-7, with TRBD1 matching 7 bases. Trimming removed 5 bases from V and 3 bases from J; junction bases left unmatched: 7. CDR3 length: 14 amino acids. Per the germline V gene, CDR1 is SGHVS and CDR2 is FNYEAQ. The CDR3 region has the DNA TGTGCCAGCAGCCCCCCAGGGGGATTCTACGAGCAGTACTTC. It codes for CASSPPGGFYEQYF.

V and J are TRBV20-1 and TRBJ2-3; TRBD2 matches 12 bases. Germline lookup yields CDR1 DFQATT and CDR2 SNEGSKA (reference sequence). V trimming: 3 bases; J trimming: 6 bases; junction bases outside the gene matches: 10. This CDR3 has 16 amino acids. The CDR3 here is CSASLNTGTSGDTQYF. The CDR3 DNA is TGCAGTGCTAGTTTGAATACCGGGACTAGCGGGGATACGCAGTATTTT.

A remark on this clonotype: The junction does not match germline at one end; this may be a read error. The rearrangement joins TRBV24-1 to TRBJ1-5; the D is unclear. The CDR3 loop spans 14 amino acids. Germline CDR1 and CDR2: KGHDR and SFDVKD. The CDR3 DNA sequence: TGTGCCACCAGTGATTCTCCGAGGCATCAGCCCCAGCACTTT. It is translated as CATSDSPRHQPQHF.

This clonotype has a single count. The chain combines TRBV7-9 with TRBJ1-2; TRBD1 might be the D (5 bases). Germline V gene lookup returns CDR1 SEHNR and CDR2 FQNEAQ (reference sequence). This CDR3 contains 15 residues. Trimming took off 4 bases at V and 2 bases at J, with 14 bases between the two ends. The CDR3 loop is CASSSGRDLNYGYTF. CDR3 nucleotides: TGTGCCAGCAGCTCGGGGCGCGATCTGAACTATGGCTACACCTTC.

As for this clonotype: A junction boundary mismatches the germline segment, possibly from a read error. CDR3 nucleotide sequence: TGTGCCACTAGCAGAGACAGGGTGAGCGAGACCCAGTTCTTC. Translating it yields CATSRDRVSETQFF. The chain joins TRBV15 to TRBJ2-5; 7 nucleotides agree with TRBD1. The DNA end lines up better with TRBJ2-1; the J call may be wrong. The V gene's germline CDR1 is LNHNV and CDR2 YYDKDF (reference sequence). The CDR3 spans 14 residues.

In this sample, this clonotype turned up many times. This sequence joins TRBV6-5 and TRBJ1-6; tentatively, D is TRBD1 (5 bases). The germline V and J ends were trimmed by 0 bases and 9 bases, with 12 bases remaining between them. Germline CDR1 reads MNHEY; CDR2 reads SVGAGI. The CDR3 runs to 15 residues. The CDR3 reads CASSYSQGRVSPLHF. CDR3 DNA: TGTGCCAGCAGTTACTCTCAGGGCCGGGTTTCACCCCTCCACTTT.

V gene TRBV20-1 combines with J gene TRBJ2-1; 11 nucleotides agree with TRBD2. The CDR3 is made up of 15 amino acids. Looked up from germline, CDR1 is DFQATT and CDR2 is SNEGSKA (reference sequence). The V gene end was trimmed by 6 bases and the J gene end by 2 bases; junction bases not matched to a gene: 6. The CDR3 reads CSAPSSGGAYNEQFF. As DNA, the CDR3 is TGCAGTGCCCCCAGTAGCGGGGGGGCCTACAATGAGCAGTTCTTC.

The sample holds many counts of this clonotype. The V call is TRBV7-8, the J call TRBJ1-5; 8 positions agree with TRBD1. Per germline, CDR1 SGHVS and CDR2 FQNEAQ. The CDR3 extends over 14 amino acids. With V trimmed by 5 bases and J by 6 bases, 6 bases remained unmatched. CDR3 region: CASSMTGVVQPQHF. The CDR3 DNA sequence: TGTGCCAGCAGCATGACAGGGGTGGTTCAGCCCCAGCATTTT.

V usage is TRBV5-5 and J usage is TRBJ2-1; 10 bases are a match to TRBD1. From germline, CDR1 is SGHKS and CDR2 YYEKEE (reference sequence). J lost 7 bases, V lost 1 base, and 2 bases had no gene match. This CDR3 region has 14 residues. CDR3: CASSLRGQGNEQFF. In nucleotides, the CDR3 is TGTGCCAGCAGCTTGCGGGGACAGGGGAATGAGCAGTTCTTC.

The chain has TRBV24-1 and TRBJ1-2; perhaps TRBD1 as D (5 bases). Germline CDR1 KGHDR, CDR2 SFDVKD. Trimming took off 7 bases at V and 4 bases at J, with 12 bases between the two ends. CDR3 length: 13 amino acids. The CDR3 here is CATSSGGTYGYTF. CDR3 bases: TGTGCCACCAGCTCGGGGGGGACCTATGGCTACACCTTC.

This clonotype came up many times. This sequence joins TRBV6-5 and TRBJ1-2; TRBD1 agrees at 9 bases. Germline values: CDR1 MNHEY, CDR2 SVGAGI. Losses at the gene ends were 4 bases for V and 6 bases for J; bases not matched to a gene: 15. CDR3 size: 17 residues. The CDR3 nucleotides read TGTGCCAGCAGTTTTGTAACTCCGGGACAGGGAGGACATGGCTACACCTTC. This encodes CASSFVTPGQGGHGYTF.